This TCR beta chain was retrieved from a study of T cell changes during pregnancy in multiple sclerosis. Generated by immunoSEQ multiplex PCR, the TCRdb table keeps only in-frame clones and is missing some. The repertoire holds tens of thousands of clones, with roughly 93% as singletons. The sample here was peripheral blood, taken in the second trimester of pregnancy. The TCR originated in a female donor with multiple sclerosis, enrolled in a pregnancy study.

This CDR3 reads CASSQKQGVGHGYTF. For the CDR3, the DNA is TGTGCCAGCAGTCAAAAACAGGGAGTCGGTCATGGCTACACCTTC. The chain carries TRBV27 and TRBJ1-2; D is perhaps TRBD1 (6 bases). CDR3 length: 15 amino acids. The germline V gene encodes CDR1 MNHEY and CDR2 SMNVEV (reference sequence). V lost 5 bases to trimming and J lost 6 bases, with 19 bases between them.